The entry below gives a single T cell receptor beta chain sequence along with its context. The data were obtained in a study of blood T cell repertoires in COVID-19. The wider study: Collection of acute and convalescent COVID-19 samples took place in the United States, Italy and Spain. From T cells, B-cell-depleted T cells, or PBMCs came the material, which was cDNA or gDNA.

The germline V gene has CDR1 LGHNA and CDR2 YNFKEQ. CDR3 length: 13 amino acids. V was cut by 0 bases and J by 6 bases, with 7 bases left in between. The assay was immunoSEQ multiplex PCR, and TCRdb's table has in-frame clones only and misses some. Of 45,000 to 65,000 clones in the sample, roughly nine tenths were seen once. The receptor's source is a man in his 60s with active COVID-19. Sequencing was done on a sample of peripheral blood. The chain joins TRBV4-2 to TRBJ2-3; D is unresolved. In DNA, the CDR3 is TGTGCCAGCAGCCAAGATAGACTGGATACGCAGTATTTT. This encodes CASSQDRLDTQYF.